This TCR beta chain was profiled in a study of blood T cell repertoires in COVID-19. At the level of the study: From T cells, B-cell-depleted T cells, or PBMCs came the material, which was cDNA or gDNA.

This clone was recorded many times. In the original processing: Reference gene primer amplification yielded estimated nucleated cell counts. TCRdb keeps only in-frame clones here, not all; method: immunoSEQ multiplex PCR. V, J and clone size are those of that table, while D and trimming were read from the DNA. The sample carries about 190,000 clones, less than 80% recorded once. The source of this sequence is a woman aged 50 to 60 with acute or convalescent COVID-19. The sequenced material came from peripheral blood.

The CDR3 DNA reads TGTGCCATCAGGATAGCGGGGGAGACAGATACGCAGTATTTT. The encoded protein is CAIRIAGETDTQYF. The V call is TRBV10-3, the J call TRBJ2-3; 9 bases fit TRBD2. Germline V gene data show CDR1 as ENHRY and CDR2 as SYGVKD. This CDR3 has 14 amino acids. Trimming removed 6 bases from V and 3 bases from J; junction bases left unmatched: 4.